This passage covers 28 T cell receptor beta chains from one sample sequenced in a study of blood T cell repertoires in COVID-19. Assay: immunoSEQ multiplex PCR; the TCRdb copy retains only in-frame clones and omits some. The sample records 60,000 to 65,000 clones, 74% being singletons. The specimen was peripheral blood. The receptors stem from an elderly woman with acute or convalescent COVID-19.

In its sample, this clone was seen once. The rearrangement uses TRBV11-2 and TRBJ1-1, with D hard to call. Germline-derived CDR1 and CDR2 are SGHAT and FQNNGV. The CDR3 length is 14 residues. The V end lost 1 base, the J end lost 1 base, and 7 bases lay between the germline ends. The CDR3 DNA sequence: TGTGCCAGCAGCTTAGGCACACAGAACACTGAAGCTTTCTTT. It is translated as CASSLGTQNTEAFF.

This chain joins TRBV7-2 and TRBJ1-1; 7 bases are a match to TRBD1. The CDR3 covers 17 residues. Losses at the gene ends were 3 bases for V and 8 bases for J; bases not matched to a gene: 18. The germline V gene encodes CDR1 SGHTA and CDR2 FQGNSA. The CDR3 spells CASSFSPGTDLRLEAFF. The CDR3 region has the DNA TGTGCCAGCAGCTTCAGTCCCGGGACAGACCTACGGTTGGAAGCTTTCTTT.

In its sample, this clone was seen once. The chain uses TRBV7-6 and TRBJ2-1; TRBD2 matches at 8 bases. Per germline, CDR1 SGHVS and CDR2 FNYEAQ. V shed 6 bases and J 8 bases; nucleotides not matched to a gene: 12. The CDR3 sequence is 15 residues long. The CDR3 DNA reads TGTGCCAGCAGTAAAGGGGCGGGGGGCGTGTATGAGCAGTTCTTC. Its translation is CASSKGAGGVYEQFF.

This clone has just a few counts. The CDR3 sequence is CASTTLQGASGGYTF. The DNA of the CDR3 is TGTGCCAGCACGACGTTACAGGGAGCCTCGGGCGGCTACACCTTC. The chain is built from TRBV7-2 and TRBJ1-2, with D perhaps TRBD1 (6 bases). Germline loops: CDR1 SGHTA, CDR2 FQGNSA. The CDR3 consists of 15 residues. V dropped 7 bases and J dropped 8 bases, with 23 bases sitting between them. Variable domain in full (rest from reference TRBV7-2 and TRBJ1-2): GAGVSQSPSNKVTEKGKDVELRCDPISGHTALYWYRQSLGQGLEFLIYFQGNSAPDKSGLPSDRFSAERTGGSVSTLTIQRTQQEDSAVYLCASTTLQGASGGYTFGSGTRLTVV.

The J gene is TRBJ2-7, the V gene TRBV4-1, with a tentative D call TRBD2 (5 bases). There are 16 residues in the CDR3. Between the trimmed V and J ends, which lost 0 bases and 4 bases, there was a span of 16 bases. Germline V lookup: CDR1 MGHRA, CDR2 YSYEKL. The CDR3: CASSQEGRVSWYEQYF. CDR3 nucleotide sequence: TGCGCCAGCAGCCAAGAAGGGCGGGTTAGCTGGTACGAGCAGTACTTC.

The V gene is TRBV6-4, the J gene TRBJ1-2, with TRBD1 matching over 7 bases. V dropped 0 bases and J dropped 8; count of bases not matched to a gene: 9. The germline V gene has CDR1 MRHNA and CDR2 SNTAGT. There are 15 residues in the CDR3. CDR3 residues: CASSDSARGSWGYTF. The CDR3 DNA follows: TGTGCCAGCAGTGACTCCGCCAGGGGGTCCTGGGGCTACACCTTC.

The chain couples TRBV7-3 to TRBJ1-1, with no clear D. Trimming removed 2 bases at V and 2 bases at J, with 6 bases between. The CDR3 has 13 amino acids. Per the germline V gene, CDR1 is SGHTA and CDR2 is FQGTGA. The CDR3 sequence is CASSLEANTEAFF. CDR3 nucleotide sequence: TGTGCCAGCAGCTTAGAGGCTAACACTGAAGCTTTCTTT.

The genes are TRBV4-2 and TRBJ1-2, with D possibly TRBD1 on 6 matching bases. Germline loops: CDR1 LGHNA, CDR2 YNFKEQ. The V end was cut by 0 bases, the J end by 2 bases, with 19 bases between. The CDR3 has 18 amino acids. The CDR3 sequence is CASSQDWAPGVGNYGYTF. The CDR3 nucleotides are TGTGCCAGCAGCCAAGATTGGGCCCCAGGGGTTGGAAACTATGGCTACACCTTC.

The V and J genes are TRBV25-1 and TRBJ2-7, with 10 bases matching TRBD2. Germline loops: CDR1 MGHDK, CDR2 SYGVNS. This CDR3 is built from 17 residues. V shed 5 bases and J 5 bases; nucleotides not matched to a gene: 15. The CDR3 bases are TGTGCCAGCAGTAGGATTTTAGCGGGAGGCTCCACCGACGAGCAGTACTTC. It encodes CASSRILAGGSTDEQYF.

J is TRBJ1-2 and V is TRBV21-1; the table's D call of TRBD1 was not tested on the DNA. TRBV21-1 is labeled a pseudogene. This CDR3 spans 16 amino acids. CDR3 amino acids: CASSKDQGQGNYGYTF. CDR3 sequence (DNA): TGTGCCAGCAGCAAAGATCAGGGACAGGGAAACTATGGCTACACCTTC.

The gene calls are TRBV19 and TRBJ2-3; maybe TRBD2 (5 bases). This CDR3 is 17 amino acids long. CDR1 and CDR2 (germline): LNHDA, SQIVND (reference sequence). Trimming shortened V by 1 base and J by 0 bases, and 14 bases separated the two germline ends. In nucleotides, the CDR3 is TGTGCCAGTAGTATAGGCGTCGGTAGCGCTAGCACAGATACGCAGTATTTT. Translated: CASSIGVGSASTDTQYF.

This clone was seen repeatedly, ten times or more. The chain uses TRBV5-4 and TRBJ1-1; 8 bases are shared with TRBD1. Germline trimming cut 4 bases from V and 3 bases from J; bases unmatched to any gene: 8. The length of the CDR3 is 15 residues. Germline assignment: CDR1 SGHNT and CDR2 YYREEE (reference sequence). As DNA, the CDR3 is TGTGCCAGCAGCCCACCCGACAGGGGTTACACTGAAGCTTTCTTT. As protein: CASSPPDRGYTEAFF.

This chain connects TRBV27 to TRBJ2-4, with 9 bases aligning to TRBD1. The length of the CDR3 is 15 residues. V shed 4 bases and J 8 bases; nucleotides not matched to a gene: 9. Germline-derived CDR1 and CDR2 are MNHEY and SMNVEV (reference sequence). The CDR3 loop reads CASSSGQGFKYIQYF. The CDR3 nucleotides read TGTGCCAGCAGTTCAGGACAGGGGTTTAAGTACATTCAGTACTTC.

This chain's CDR3 is CASSTKLSSAHNEQFF. Here the CDR3 DNA reads TGTGCCAGCAGCACCAAGCTCTCTTCCGCCCACAATGAGCAGTTCTTC. The chain employs TRBV4-2 and TRBJ2-1, with D hard to call. This CDR3 has 16 residues. The V end lost 5 bases, the J end lost 5 bases, and 19 bases lay between the germline ends. Germline V gives CDR1 LGHNA, CDR2 YNFKEQ.

The chain has TRBV24-1 and TRBJ1-5; 7 bases line up with TRBD1. The CDR3 has 14 residues. Unmatched junction bases numbered 5, after V lost 3 bases and J lost 7 bases. CDR1 and CDR2 (germline): KGHDR, SFDVKD. DNA of the CDR3: TGTGCCACCAGTGATGCAGGGGGATCCCAGCCCCAGCATTTT. The encoded protein is CATSDAGGSQPQHF.

The chain uses TRBV30 and TRBJ2-7, with a weak D call TRBD1 (5 bases). Between the trimmed V and J ends, which lost 4 bases and 0 bases, there was a span of 19 bases. Germline CDR1 reads GTSNPN; CDR2 reads SVGIG (reference sequence). The CDR3 runs 16 residues. The CDR3 nucleotides read TGTGCCTGGAATATTGGTGGCGCAGGGAACTCCTACGAGCAGTACTTC. Its translation: CAWNIGGAGNSYEQYF.

The chain links TRBV5-6 to TRBJ1-3; weak D call: TRBD1 (6 bases). Looked up from germline, CDR1 is SGHDT and CDR2 is YYEEEE. V lost 1 base to trimming and J lost 7 bases, with 12 bases between them. The CDR3 runs 14 residues. As DNA, the CDR3 is TGTGCCAGCAGCTTGAAAACAGGGTGGAACACCATATATTTT. Translated, it gives CASSLKTGWNTIYF.

This clone was picked up one time. The chain is built from TRBV5-6 and TRBJ2-7; 8 bases line up with TRBD1. Trimming cost V 2 bases and J 4 bases; bases outside gene matches: 14. The V gene's germline CDR1 is SGHDT and CDR2 YYEEEE. This CDR3 comprises 17 residues. The CDR3 spells CASSFVANRGTAYEQYF. The CDR3, as DNA: TGTGCCAGCAGCTTCGTTGCGAACAGGGGGACCGCTTACGAGCAGTACTTC.

This chain joins TRBV25-1 and TRBJ1-3, with TRBD1 identical over 8 bases. The germline gives CDR1 MGHDK, CDR2 SYGVNS. The CDR3 runs to 16 residues. Germline trimming cut 1 base from V and 7 bases from J; bases unmatched to any gene: 9. CDR3 nucleotides: TGTGCCAGCAGTGAATCCTCCAGGACAGGGAGGAACACCATATATTTT. Encoded protein: CASSESSRTGRNTIYF.

The chain carries TRBV25-1 and TRBJ1-1, with 7 bases fitting TRBD1. The trim removed 8 bases at V and 0 bases at J, leaving 3 bases unmatched. Per germline, CDR1 MGHDK and CDR2 SYGVNS. The CDR3 extends over 13 amino acids. As DNA, the CDR3 is TGTGCCAGCGGGGGACAGTTGAACACTGAAGCTTTCTTT. Translated: CASGGQLNTEAFF.

This clone was detected only once. This chain connects TRBV6-4 to TRBJ2-7; 8 bases fit TRBD2. The CDR3 contains 17 residues. Germline trimming cut 2 bases from V and 0 bases from J; bases unmatched to any gene: 9. Germline lookup yields CDR1 MRHNA and CDR2 SNTAGT. Here the CDR3 reads CASSDRLAGPISYEQYF. The DNA for the CDR3 is TGTGCCAGCAGTGACAGGCTAGCGGGCCCGATCTCCTACGAGCAGTACTTC.

This chain uses TRBV7-9 with TRBJ2-7, with D perhaps matching TRBD2 (6 bases). The V end was cut by 5 bases, the J end by 3 bases, with 8 bases between. The CDR3 sequence is 12 residues long. Germline lookup yields CDR1 SEHNR and CDR2 FQNEAQ (reference sequence). The CDR3 nucleotides are TGTGCCAGCAGCCCGACTAGCTACGAGCAGTACTTC. Residues: CASSPTSYEQYF. The variable domain in full, completed from reference TRBV7-9 and TRBJ2-7, reads DTGVSQNPRHKITKRGQNVTFRCDPISEHNRLYWYRQTLGQGPEFLTYFQNEAQLEKSRLLSDRFSAERPKGSFSTLEIQRTEQGDSAMYLCASSPTSYEQYFGPGTRLTVT.

A single count supports this clone. The gene calls are TRBV6-4 and TRBJ1-1; a possible D gene is TRBD1 (5 bases). Germline CDR1 is MRHNA and CDR2 is SNTAGT. The ends were cut back, 4 bases at V and 4 bases at J, with 10 bases in the middle. There are 13 residues in the CDR3. The CDR3 DNA is TGTGCCAGCAGTGTGGGGGGGGGCACTGAAGCTTTCTTT. Its translation: CASSVGGGTEAFF.

The chain couples TRBV6-5 to TRBJ1-4, with D possibly matching TRBD1 (5 bases). V was cut by 0 bases and J by 6 bases, with 14 bases left in between. CDR1 and CDR2 from the germline V gene are MNHEY and SVGAGI. The CDR3 runs to 16 residues. The CDR3: CASSYSTARVYEKLFF. CDR3 DNA sequence: TGTGCCAGCAGTTACTCGACGGCCAGGGTGTATGAAAAACTGTTTTTT.

The CDR3 DNA reads as TGCGCCAGCAGCCGCGACGGGGGGCAAACAGATACGCAGTATTTT. As protein: CASSRDGGQTDTQYF. The chain employs TRBV4-3 and TRBJ2-3; perhaps TRBD2 as D (7 bases). CDR1 and CDR2 (germline): LGHNA, YSLEER. The V end was cut by 4 bases, the J end by 3 bases, with 14 bases between. The CDR3 is 15 residues long.

This chain joins TRBV7-9 and TRBJ2-3, with 9 bases that match TRBD1. CDR1 is SEHNR and CDR2 is FQNEAQ in the germline V gene (reference sequence). This CDR3 has 15 residues. V gave up 4 bases and J gave up 4 bases; unmatched junction bases: 6. The CDR3 nucleotides are TGTGCCAGCAGCTCGACAGGGGGGGTCGCAGATACGCAGTATTTT. Protein sequence: CASSSTGGVADTQYF.

V is TRBV27 and J is TRBJ2-2; perhaps TRBD2 as D (5 bases). This CDR3 is built from 16 residues. V lost 7 bases and J 5 bases, leaving 20 bases between the germline ends. CDR1 and CDR2 from the germline V gene are MNHEY and SMNVEV (reference sequence). For the CDR3, the DNA is TGTGCCAGCACCACGAAGGGAGCTCGGCGAACCGGGGAGCTGTTTTTT. Residues: CASTTKGARRTGELFF.

The gene calls are TRBV5-1 and TRBJ1-1, with D perhaps TRBD1 (6 bases). Germline V gives CDR1 SGHRS, CDR2 YFSETQ. Between the trimmed V and J ends, which lost 5 bases and 1 base, there was a span of 15 bases. The CDR3 length is 15 residues. This CDR3 is CASSLLGATNTEAFF. The DNA of the CDR3 is TGCGCCAGCAGTCTCCTGGGGGCGACGAACACTGAAGCTTTCTTT.